The subject of this entry is one T cell receptor (beta chain). Its antigen is still unknown. These data are taken from a study of blood T cells in healthy people across ages. The second PCR ran about 6 to 12 cycles with a sample-barcoded 5' primer and J-beta primers. TCRdb reanalysed the 5' RACE reads using MiXCR and keeps one entry per CDR3 protein. The sample contains some 1.8 million distinct CDR3 sequences, roughly 43% of which appear only once. The germline V and J ends were trimmed by 5 bases and 0 bases, with 26 bases remaining between them. Germline CDR1 reads MNHEY; CDR2 reads SMNVEV (reference sequence). The CDR3 totals 20 residues. Donor samples were obtained from healthy Caucasian individuals from Russia, aged about 6 to 95. Findings and caveats of the study: Roughly linear declines in TCR beta diversity per million T cells occurred with age. Expanded clonotype shifts may have been confounded, as the donors had an unknown CMV status.

J is TRBJ2-1 and V is TRBV27; D is undetermined. Sequenced material: blood. The sequence came from a human donor in good health. CDR3 in amino acids: CASSPIGPHLSLSSYNEQFF. The CDR3 nucleotides are TGTGCCAGCAGTCCAATAGGGCCGCACTTATCCCTGAGCTCCTACAATGAGCAGTTCTTC.